Below, 24 T cell receptor beta chains from the same sample are listed, as sequenced in a study of blood T cell repertoires in COVID-19. Method: immunoSEQ multiplex PCR; TCRdb's copy keeps in-frame clones and lacks some. This sample carries about 400,000 clones, over 75% of them seen once, and the ten largest clones take approximately 3%. Sequencing input: PBMCs or T cells enriched from blood (not recorded which). These receptors were taken from a woman in her thirties who had recovered from COVID-19.

The gene calls are TRBV9 and TRBJ2-1, with 8 bases aligning to TRBD2. This CDR3 has 15 residues. In germline, CDR1 is SGDLS, CDR2 YYNGEE. The V segment lost 8 bases and the J segment 10 bases; nucleotides outside the gene matches: 17. In DNA, the CDR3 is TGTGCCAGGACGGAGCGGGAGCTCCTTGACAGCGAGCAGTTCTTC. Its translation is CARTERELLDSEQFF. Full variable domain (rest looked up from reference TRBV9 and TRBJ2-1): DSGVTQTPKHLITATGQRVTLRCSPRSGDLSVYWYQQSLDQGLQFLIQYYNGEERAKGNILERFSAQQFPDLHSELNLSSLELGDSALYFCARTERELLDSEQFFGPGTRLTVL.

The chain couples TRBV6-5 to TRBJ1-5; TRBD1 matches at 10 bases. The CDR3 sequence is 14 residues long. Trimming removed 2 bases from V and 6 bases from J; junction bases left unmatched: 1. The germline CDR1 and CDR2 sequences are MNHEY and SVGAGI. This chain's CDR3 is CASSYGDRGQPQHF. CDR3 in DNA: TGTGCCAGCAGTTACGGGGACAGGGGTCAGCCCCAGCATTTT.

This clone appeared many times. CDR3 bases: TGCGCCAGCAGCACCCCCGGGGGTGACTATGGCTACACCTTC. Its translation: CASSTPGGDYGYTF. The V and J genes are TRBV5-1 and TRBJ1-2; a weak D match, TRBD1 (5 bases). Trimming pared 4 bases from V and 3 bases from J, leaving 13 bases between. The CDR3 sequence is 14 residues long. Per germline, CDR1 SGHRS and CDR2 YFSETQ.

The V call is TRBV7-9, the J call TRBJ1-1; 7 nucleotides line up with TRBD1. Germline CDR1 and CDR2: SEHNR and FQNEAQ (reference sequence). This CDR3 spans 14 amino acids. V lost 7 bases to trimming and J lost 5 bases; unmatched junction nucleotides: 10. The CDR3, as DNA: TGTGCCAGCATCAAACAGGGCAGGGGGACTGAAGCTTTCTTT. Translation: CASIKQGRGTEAFF.

This chain links TRBV18 with TRBJ1-5; no definite D call. Per the germline V gene, CDR1 is KGHSH and CDR2 is LQKENI. This CDR3 has 12 residues. The V end was cut by 8 bases, the J end by 4 bases, with 9 bases between. The CDR3 bases are TGTGCCAGCCGTAGCGGGAATCAGCCCCAGCATTTT. This gives the protein CASRSGNQPQHF.

This clone was detected once. The V gene is TRBV5-6, the J gene TRBJ1-5; D possibly corresponds to TRBD1 (6 bases). V was shortened by 3 bases and J by 3 bases, with 10 bases between the two germline ends. Germline V gene sequence: CDR1 SGHDT, CDR2 YYEEEE. The CDR3 spans 14 residues. CDR3 in amino acids: CASSYGTNNQPQHF. CDR3 bases: TGTGCCAGCAGCTACGGGACAAACAATCAGCCCCAGCATTTT. The full variable domain, with the rest looked up from reference TRBV5-6 and TRBJ1-5, is DAGVTQSPTHLIKTRGQQVTLRCSPKSGHDTVSWYQQALGQGPQFIFQYYEEEERQRGNFPDRFSGHQFPNYSSELNVNALLLGDSALYLCASSYGTNNQPQHFGDGTRLSIL.

The chain carries TRBV2 and TRBJ2-3; 10 bases align to TRBD1. The length of the CDR3 is 15 residues. CDR1 and CDR2 (germline): SNHLY, FYNNEI. V lost 4 bases and J lost 3; bases outside the gene matches: 4. The CDR3 DNA is TGTGCCAGCAGTGGAGGGACAGGGGAAACAGATACGCAGTATTTT. Its translation: CASSGGTGETDTQYF.

The chain combines TRBV19 with TRBJ1-2, with D hard to call. CDR1 is LNHDA, CDR2 SQIVND, per germline (reference sequence). This CDR3 has 12 amino acids. V was shortened by 3 bases and J by 4 bases, with 6 bases between the two germline ends. The CDR3 is CASSISPYGYTF. DNA for the CDR3: TGTGCCAGTAGTATCTCTCCCTATGGCTACACCTTC.

The gene calls are TRBV5-6 and TRBJ1-2; D is possibly TRBD1 (5 bases). V was shortened by 5 bases and J by 0 bases, with 14 bases between the two germline ends. CDR1 SGHDT and CDR2 YYEEEE come from the germline V gene. This CDR3 is 15 amino acids long. The CDR3 region is CASSPGLGTNYGYTF. The CDR3 coding sequence is TGTGCCAGCAGTCCAGGGTTAGGGACTAACTATGGCTACACCTTC.

A few counts support this clone. This chain links TRBV12-3 or TRBV12-4 with TRBJ1-2; weak D call: TRBD1 (5 bases). This CDR3 has 13 residues. Trimming pared 6 bases from V and 7 bases from J, leaving 15 bases between. The CDR3 region is CASRRTFFGGYTF. Here the CDR3 DNA reads TGTGCCAGCAGAAGGACATTCTTTGGTGGCTACACCTTC.

The V gene is TRBV5-1, the J gene TRBJ2-7, with D possibly matching TRBD1 (5 bases). Looked up from germline, CDR1 is SGHRS and CDR2 is YFSETQ. Trimming pared 0 bases from V and 7 bases from J, leaving 14 bases between. The CDR3 contains 14 residues. This CDR3 is CASSLDQGTSEQYF. Written as DNA, the CDR3 is TGCGCCAGCAGCTTGGATCAGGGTACGAGTGAGCAGTACTTC.

This chain joins TRBV19 and TRBJ2-1; possibly TRBD2 for D (6 bases). With 8 bases removed from V and 4 bases from J, the gap between germline ends came to 15 bases. Per germline, CDR1 LNHDA and CDR2 SQIVND (reference sequence). The CDR3 totals 14 residues. The CDR3: CASEDYANYNEQFF. The CDR3 DNA is TGTGCCAGTGAGGACTACGCAAATTACAATGAGCAGTTCTTC.

The V gene is TRBV5-4, the J gene TRBJ2-3; D may be TRBD1 (5 bases). The CDR3 loop spans 13 amino acids. The V and J ends lost 6 bases and 3 bases respectively, with 11 bases between them. CDR1 and CDR2 (germline): SGHNT, YYREEE (reference sequence). For the CDR3, the DNA is TGTGCCAGCATCCCCGACAGTACAGATACGCAGTATTTT. This encodes CASIPDSTDTQYF.

This sequence joins TRBV5-4 and TRBJ2-1; D is undetermined. Trimming took 0 bases from V and 2 from J, leaving 6 bases between them. This CDR3 has 14 amino acids. CDR1 is SGHNT, CDR2 YYREEE, per germline (reference sequence). Here the CDR3 DNA reads TGTGCCAGCAGCTTGGGTTCCACCTACAATGAGCAGTTCTTC. Residues: CASSLGSTYNEQFF. Filled out from reference TRBV5-4 and TRBJ2-1, the complete variable domain reads ETGVTQSPTHLIKTRGQQVTLRCSSQSGHNTVSWYQQALGQGPQFIFQYYREEENGRGNFPPRFSGLQFPNYSSELNVNALELDDSALYLCASSLGSTYNEQFFGPGTRLTVL.

V and J are TRBV11-3 and TRBJ2-7, with D maybe TRBD2 (5 bases). V was pared by 2 bases and J by 3 bases, with 14 bases between. The germline CDR1 and CDR2 sequences are SGHNT and YENEEA. The CDR3 loop spans 15 amino acids. The CDR3 region is CASSLKSGYGYEQYF. CDR3 coding DNA: TGTGCCAGCAGCTTAAAATCGGGGTACGGCTACGAGCAGTACTTC.

This CDR3 is CASSLGGSGQPQHF. CDR3 bases: TGTGCCAGCAGCCTTGGAGGGTCCGGTCAGCCCCAGCATTTT. The J gene is TRBJ1-5, the V gene TRBV7-9; D unclear. The CDR3 is made up of 14 amino acids. From germline, CDR1 is SEHNR and CDR2 FQNEAQ (reference sequence). Trimming shortened V by 5 bases and J by 6 bases, and 14 bases separated the two germline ends.

This clone appeared once. The chain has TRBV27 and TRBJ1-1, with D tentatively TRBD1 (5 bases). The ends were cut back, 2 bases at V and 4 bases at J, with 11 bases in the middle. The CDR3 contains 14 residues. Germline lookup yields CDR1 MNHEY and CDR2 SMNVEV (reference sequence). CDR3 DNA sequence: TGTGCCAGCAGTTTAGTTTCAGGGCTCACTGAAGCTTTCTTT. It encodes CASSLVSGLTEAFF.

This clone was picked up a small number of times. Distinct nucleotide sequences in the sample also encode this CDR3. The V call is TRBV12-3 or TRBV12-4, the J call TRBJ1-1, with D perhaps matching TRBD1 (5 bases). Trimming cost V 5 bases and J 1 base, with 8 bases left between them. The CDR3 is 13 residues long. CDR3 residues: CASSPTGNTEAFF. CDR3 DNA: TGTGCCAGCAGTCCCACAGGGAACACTGAAGCTTTCTTT.

The chain couples TRBV3-1 (or the pseudogene TRBV3-2) to TRBJ2-7; 9 bases fit TRBD1. The junction had 5 bases not matched to a gene; V was cut back by 4 bases and J by 4 bases. Germline V gives CDR1 LGHDT, CDR2 YNNKEL (reference sequence). The CDR3 has 14 residues. The CDR3 region is CASSPPGQGYEQYF. The DNA for the CDR3 is TGTGCCAGCAGCCCTCCGGGACAGGGTTACGAGCAGTACTTC.

V and J are TRBV6-1 and TRBJ2-3; TRBD2 is a possible D gene (5 bases). Trimming removed 1 base from V and 6 bases from J, with 17 bases in between. The germline V gene has CDR1 MNHNS and CDR2 SASEGT. The CDR3 runs to 16 residues. CDR3 coding DNA: TGTGCCAGCAGTGAAGGACGAGGGCCCGCCGGGGATACGCAGTATTTT. It yields the protein CASSEGRGPAGDTQYF.

The chain carries TRBV29-1 and TRBJ2-7, with a possible D match to TRBD1 (7 bases). The V gene's germline CDR1 is SQVTM and CDR2 ANQGSEA. This CDR3 has 15 residues. V lost 0 bases to trimming and J lost 2 bases, with 14 bases between them. The DNA of the CDR3 is TGCAGCGTTGAAGACCCCAGGGGGGTACCCTACGAGCAGTACTTC. Translation: CSVEDPRGVPYEQYF.

The chain is built from TRBV2 and TRBJ2-6, with TRBD1 matching over 11 bases. The CDR3 length is 16 residues. With V trimmed by 6 bases and J by 0 bases, 1 base remained unmatched. In germline, CDR1 is SNHLY, CDR2 FYNNEI. The CDR3: CASSGTGGSGANVLTF. As DNA, the CDR3 is TGTGCCAGCAGCGGGACAGGGGGCTCTGGGGCCAACGTCCTGACTTTC.

The rearrangement links TRBV7-9 to TRBJ1-2, with a weak D call TRBD1 (6 bases). Trimming left V 5 bases short and J 1 base short, with 11 bases between. The CDR3 is made up of 14 amino acids. CDR1 and CDR2 (germline): SEHNR, FQNEAQ (reference sequence). In nucleotides, the CDR3 is TGTGCCAGCAGCCCGGGACAACTTAACTATGGCTACACCTTC. This gives the protein CASSPGQLNYGYTF.

The chain combines TRBV2 with TRBJ2-5; 7 nucleotides align to TRBD1. Trimming cost V 2 bases and J 5 bases; bases outside gene matches: 11. Germline V gene data show CDR1 as SNHLY and CDR2 as FYNNEI. This CDR3 has 16 residues. This CDR3 reads CASSETASGGTETQYF. The CDR3, as DNA: TGTGCCAGCAGTGAAACCGCGTCAGGGGGAACTGAGACCCAGTACTTC.